A few counts support the clone carrying this T cell receptor beta chain. No antigen is known for it. Losses at the gene ends were 2 bases for V and 7 bases for J; bases not matched to a gene: 8. The CDR3 is made up of 15 amino acids. The germline CDR1 and CDR2 sequences are SGHNT and YENEEA. Use of 60 Vbeta and 13 Jbeta primers characterized the PCR. Assay used: immunoSEQ multiplex PCR; TCRdb lists only in-frame clones, some missing. Altogether over 110,000 clones are present, 75% to 85% being singletons, with the ten largest covering 6.2%. The entry originates in a study of cytomegalovirus exposure and HLA in healthy donors. Study at large: Researchers previously reported finding 100 million or so unique TCR beta sequences from approximately 190 million T cells.

Whole-study findings and limits: TCR beta V segments were, for the most part, productive about 87% or about 30% of the time in an earlier analysis. Most sequenced TCRs were rare (though some public TCRs occurred in many donors).

Source material: PBMCs. The rearrangement joins TRBV11-3 to TRBJ2-1; 7 bases agree with TRBD2. The receptor was isolated from a woman in her 40s in good health and CMV-seropositive. The chain's CDR3 is CASSLTARGGNEQFF. The CDR3 region has the DNA TGTGCCAGCAGCTTAACGGCACGGGGAGGGAATGAGCAGTTCTTC.